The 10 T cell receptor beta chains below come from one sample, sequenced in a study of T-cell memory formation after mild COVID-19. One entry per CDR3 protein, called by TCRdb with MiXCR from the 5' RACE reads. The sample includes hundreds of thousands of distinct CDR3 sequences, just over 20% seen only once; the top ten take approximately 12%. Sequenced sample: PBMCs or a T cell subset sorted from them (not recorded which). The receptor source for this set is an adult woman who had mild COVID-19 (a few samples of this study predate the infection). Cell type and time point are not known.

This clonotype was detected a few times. The CDR3 nucleotides read TGCAGTGCTAGAGCTGGACAGGGCTATGGCTACACCTTC. Protein sequence: CSARAGQGYGYTF. The chain employs TRBV20-1 and TRBJ1-2, with 8 bases lining up with TRBD1. There are 13 residues in the CDR3. The V and J ends lost 1 base and 4 bases, in that order; junction bases with no gene match: 2. Germline CDR1 DFQATT, CDR2 SNEGSKA (reference sequence).

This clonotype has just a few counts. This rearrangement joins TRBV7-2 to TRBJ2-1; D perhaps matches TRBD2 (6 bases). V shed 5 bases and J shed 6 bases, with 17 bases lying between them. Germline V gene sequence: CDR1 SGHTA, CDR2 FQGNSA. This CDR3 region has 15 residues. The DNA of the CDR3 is TGTGCCAGCAGCCCGAACGCCCTAGCGAGCAATGAGCAGTTCTTC. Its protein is CASSPNALASNEQFF.

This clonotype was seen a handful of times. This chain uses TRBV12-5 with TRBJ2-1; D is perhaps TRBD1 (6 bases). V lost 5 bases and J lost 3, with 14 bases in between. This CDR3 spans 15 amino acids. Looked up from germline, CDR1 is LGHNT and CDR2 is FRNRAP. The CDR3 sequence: CASGPGTPSYNEQFF. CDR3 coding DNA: TGTGCTAGTGGTCCCGGGACACCAAGCTACAATGAGCAGTTCTTC. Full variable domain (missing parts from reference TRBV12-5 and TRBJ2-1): DARVTQTPRHKVTEMGQEVTMRCQPILGHNTVFWYRQTMMQGLELLAYFRNRAPLDDSGMPKDRFSAEMPDATLATLKIQPSEPRDSAVYFCASGPGTPSYNEQFFGPGTRLTVL.

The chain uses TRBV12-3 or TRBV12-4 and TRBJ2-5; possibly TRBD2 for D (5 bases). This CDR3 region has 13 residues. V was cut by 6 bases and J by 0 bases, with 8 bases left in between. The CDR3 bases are TGTGCCAGCAGGGCGGGCAACCAAGAGACCCAGTACTTC. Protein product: CASRAGNQETQYF.

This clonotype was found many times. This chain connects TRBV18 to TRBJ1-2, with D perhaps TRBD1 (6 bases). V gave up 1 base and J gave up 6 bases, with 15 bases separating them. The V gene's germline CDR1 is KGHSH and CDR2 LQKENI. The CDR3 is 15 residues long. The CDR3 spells CASSPQTQGHNGYTF. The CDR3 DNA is TGTGCCAGCTCACCACAAACGCAGGGGCATAATGGCTACACCTTC.

The CDR3 DNA reads TGTGCCAGCCGTCCGGAGTCCTCTGGAAACACCATATATTTT. Translating gives CASRPESSGNTIYF. The chain couples TRBV11-2 to TRBJ1-3, with D unresolved. V was trimmed by 8 bases and J by 0 bases, leaving 11 bases between them. The CDR3 extends over 14 amino acids. Germline V gene lookup returns CDR1 SGHAT and CDR2 FQNNGV.

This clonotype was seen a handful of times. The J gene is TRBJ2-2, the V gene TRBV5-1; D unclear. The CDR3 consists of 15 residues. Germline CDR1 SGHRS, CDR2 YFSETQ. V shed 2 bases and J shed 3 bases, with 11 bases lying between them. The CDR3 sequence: CASSFPDQDTGELFF. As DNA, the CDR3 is TGCGCCAGCAGCTTCCCCGATCAGGACACCGGGGAGCTGTTTTTT.

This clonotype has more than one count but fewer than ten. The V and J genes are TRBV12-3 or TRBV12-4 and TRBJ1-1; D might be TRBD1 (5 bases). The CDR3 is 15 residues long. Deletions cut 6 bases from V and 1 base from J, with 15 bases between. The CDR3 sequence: CASRRDLGANTEAFF. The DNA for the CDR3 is TGTGCCAGCAGAAGAGATCTTGGGGCGAACACTGAAGCTTTCTTT.

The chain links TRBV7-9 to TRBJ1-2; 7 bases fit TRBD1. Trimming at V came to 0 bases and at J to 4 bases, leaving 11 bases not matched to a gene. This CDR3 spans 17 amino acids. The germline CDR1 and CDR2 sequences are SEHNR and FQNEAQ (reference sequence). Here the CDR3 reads CASSLAEVQGGSYGYTF. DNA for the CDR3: TGTGCCAGCAGCTTAGCGGAAGTCCAAGGGGGCTCCTATGGCTACACCTTC.

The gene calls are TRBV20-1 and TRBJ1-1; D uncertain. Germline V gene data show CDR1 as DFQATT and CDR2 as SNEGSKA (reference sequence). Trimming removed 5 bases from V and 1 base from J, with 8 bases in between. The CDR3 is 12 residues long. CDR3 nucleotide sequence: TGCAGTGCTCAGAGCTCGAACACTGAAGCTTTCTTT. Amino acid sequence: CSAQSSNTEAFF.